This TCR beta chain was sequenced during a study of blood T cell repertoires in COVID-19. Germline lookup yields CDR1 SGDLS and CDR2 YYNGEE. CDR3 size: 18 residues. V was clipped by 7 bases and J by 0 bases, with 23 bases between them. As processed by the authors: Amplification from reference gene primers served as the basis for estimated nucleated cell counts. TCRdb keeps only in-frame clones here, not all; method: immunoSEQ multiplex PCR. That table furnishes V, J and clone size, whereas the DNA furnished D and trimming. Of 300,000 to 400,000 clones in the sample, 85% to 90% were seen once. The specimen was peripheral blood. The chain combines TRBV9 with TRBJ1-3; D might be TRBD1 (6 bases). The TCR was taken from a woman aged 45-65 years with COVID-19, enrolled during active disease. In DNA form, the CDR3 reads TGTGCCAGCGGGTTATTAGACACAGGGCCCCACTCTGGAAACACCATATATTTT. It specifies CASGLLDTGPHSGNTIYF.